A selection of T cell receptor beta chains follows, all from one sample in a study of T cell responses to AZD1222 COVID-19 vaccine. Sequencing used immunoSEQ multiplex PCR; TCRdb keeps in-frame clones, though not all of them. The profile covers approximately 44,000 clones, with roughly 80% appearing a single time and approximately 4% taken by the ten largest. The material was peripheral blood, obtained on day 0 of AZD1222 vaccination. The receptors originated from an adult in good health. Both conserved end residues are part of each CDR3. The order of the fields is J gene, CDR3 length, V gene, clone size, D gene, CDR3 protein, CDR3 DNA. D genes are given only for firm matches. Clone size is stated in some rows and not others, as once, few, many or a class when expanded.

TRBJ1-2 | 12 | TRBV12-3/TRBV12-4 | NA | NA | CASSLAQGGYTF | TGTGCCAGCAGTTTAGCGCAGGGTGGCTACACCTTC
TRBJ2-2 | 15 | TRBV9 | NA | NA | CASSGMGKNTGELFF | TGTGCCAGCAGCGGTATGGGGAAAAACACCGGGGAGCTGTTTTTT
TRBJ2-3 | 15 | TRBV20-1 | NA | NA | CSASGEDTSTDTQYF | TGCAGTGCTAGTGGGGAAGATACTAGCACAGATACGCAGTATTTT
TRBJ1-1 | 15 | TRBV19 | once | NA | CASSISGGTRLEAFF | TGTGCCAGTAGTATTTCCGGCGGCACCCGACTTGAAGCTTTCTTT
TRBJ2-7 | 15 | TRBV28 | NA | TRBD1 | CASSPWTGGDYEQYF | TGTGCCAGCAGTCCTTGGACAGGGGGCGACTACGAGCAGTACTTC
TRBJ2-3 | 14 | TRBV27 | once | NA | CASSLFAGTDTQYF | TGTGCCAGCAGTTTATTCGCGGGCACAGATACGCAGTATTTT
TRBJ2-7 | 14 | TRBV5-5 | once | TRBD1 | CAGAGTGVTYEQYF | TGTGCCGGTGCCGGGACAGGGGTCACCTACGAGCAGTACTTC
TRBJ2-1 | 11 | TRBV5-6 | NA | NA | CASSLRAEQFF | TGTGCCAGCAGCTTACGGGCTGAGCAGTTCTTC
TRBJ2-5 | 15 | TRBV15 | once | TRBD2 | CATSRVAGDAETQYF | TGTGCCACCAGCAGAGTAGCGGGGGATGCGGAGACCCAGTACTTC
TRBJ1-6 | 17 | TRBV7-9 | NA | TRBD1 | CASSPETGFPHNSPLHF | TGTGCCAGCAGCCCGGAGACAGGGTTCCCCCATAATTCACCCCTCCACTTT
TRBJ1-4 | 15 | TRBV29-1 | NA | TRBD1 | CSVGGTGGAPEKLFF | TGCAGCGTTGGAGGGACAGGGGGCGCCCCGGAAAAACTGTTTTTT
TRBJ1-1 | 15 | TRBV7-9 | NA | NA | CASSDTGQGDTEAFF | TGTGCCAGCAGCGATACCGGGCAAGGAGACACTGAAGCTTTCTTT
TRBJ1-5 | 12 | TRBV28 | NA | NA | CASSLEVQPQHF | TGTGCCAGCAGTTTGGAGGTCCAGCCCCAGCATTTT
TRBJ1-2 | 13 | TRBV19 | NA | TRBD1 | CASSATGGYGYTF | TGTGCCAGTAGTGCTACAGGGGGCTATGGCTACACCTTC
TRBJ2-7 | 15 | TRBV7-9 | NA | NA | CASSLEGPARGEQYF | TGTGCCAGCAGCTTAGAAGGGCCAGCTCGTGGAGAGCAGTACTTC
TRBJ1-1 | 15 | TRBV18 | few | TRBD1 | CASSPYAQGGTEAFF | TGTGCCAGCTCACCCTATGCACAGGGGGGTACTGAAGCTTTCTTT
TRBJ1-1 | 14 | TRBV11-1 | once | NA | CASSLVGEENEAFF | TGTGCCAGCAGCTTAGTTGGGGAGGAAAATGAAGCTTTCTTT
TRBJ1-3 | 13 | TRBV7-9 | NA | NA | CASTRTAGNTIYF | TGTGCCAGCACCAGAACAGCTGGAAACACCATATATTTT
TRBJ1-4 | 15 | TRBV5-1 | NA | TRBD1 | CASSLDRAANEKLFF | TGCGCCAGCAGCTTAGACAGGGCAGCTAATGAAAAACTGTTTTTT
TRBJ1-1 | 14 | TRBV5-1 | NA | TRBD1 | CASSRQGMNTEAFF | TGCGCCAGCTCCCGACAGGGGATGAACACTGAAGCTTTCTTT
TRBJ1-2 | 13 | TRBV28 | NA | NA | CASTLSVGYGYTF | TGTGCCAGCACCCTTAGCGTGGGCTATGGCTACACCTTC
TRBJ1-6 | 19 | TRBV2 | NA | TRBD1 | CASSGDRRTFYSYNSPLHF | TGTGCCAGCAGTGGGGACAGACGGACCTTTTACTCCTATAATTCACCCCTCCACTTT
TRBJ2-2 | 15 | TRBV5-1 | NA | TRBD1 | CASSLTGGAFGELFF | TGCGCCAGCAGCCTTACAGGGGGCGCGTTCGGGGAGCTGTTTTTT
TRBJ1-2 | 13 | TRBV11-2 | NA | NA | CASGQGLDYGYTF | TGTGCCAGCGGCCAGGGCCTTGACTATGGCTACACCTTC
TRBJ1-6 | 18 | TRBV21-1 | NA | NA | CASSILRAGTGNNSPLHF | NA
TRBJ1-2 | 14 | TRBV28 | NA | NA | CASSLDGEFLGYTF | TGTGCCAGCAGTTTGGACGGCGAGTTCCTTGGCTACACCTTC
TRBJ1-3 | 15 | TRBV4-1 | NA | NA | CASSQWGLSGNTIYF | TGCGCCAGCAGCCAATGGGGTCTATCTGGAAACACCATATATTTT
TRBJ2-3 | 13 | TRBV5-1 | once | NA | CASSSLPADTQYF | TGCGCCAGCAGCTCTCTCCCTGCAGATACGCAGTATTTT
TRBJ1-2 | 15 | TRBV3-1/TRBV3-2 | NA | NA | CASSPPRTAYYGYTF | TGTGCCAGCAGCCCCCCACGGACAGCCTACTATGGCTACACCTTC
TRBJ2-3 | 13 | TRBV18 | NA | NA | CASSPQLTDTQYF | TGTGCCAGCTCACCGCAGCTCACAGATACGCAGTATTTT
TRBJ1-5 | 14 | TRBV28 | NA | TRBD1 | CASRPDRENQPQHF | TGTGCCAGCAGACCCGACAGGGAGAATCAGCCCCAGCATTTT
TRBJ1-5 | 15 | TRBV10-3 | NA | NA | CAIRRDGNSNQPQHF | TGTGCCATCCGACGAGACGGAAATAGCAATCAGCCCCAGCATTTT
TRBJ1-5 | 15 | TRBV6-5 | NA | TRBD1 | CASSLTGALNQPQHF | TGTGCCAGCAGCCTGACAGGGGCTCTCAATCAGCCCCAGCATTTT